This paragraph covers one TCR beta chain sequence. What it recognizes is unknown. This record belongs to a study of graft-versus-host responses after intestinal transplantation. Study-level background: Recipients underwent multivisceral, liver-intestinal, or isolated intestinal transplants. Anti-thymocyte globulin was used for induction in all recipients, who then took tacrolimus and steroids for roughly three years. Whole-study results and caveats: Detection of GvH clones occurred in recipient marrow, and some had their first appearance in ileum or blood. The highest levels of circulating GvH clones went along with early declines in HvG clones after transplant.

Germline CDR1 reads SGHTA; CDR2 reads FQGNSA. The CDR3 totals 14 residues. Trimming left V 1 base short and J 2 bases short, with 5 bases between. Here immunoSEQ multiplex PCR was the method, and the copy in TCRdb shows in-frame clones only, minus some. The table has around 43,000 clones, roughly nine tenths seen once. Here the sequenced sample was PBMCs, taken 524 days after transplant. This sequence originates from a human patient who received an intestinal transplant, so some T cells may come from the graft donor. The J gene is TRBJ2-2, the V gene TRBV7-2; D gene unclear. Here the CDR3 DNA reads TGTGCCAGCAGCTTAGAGGGTAACACCGGGGAGCTGTTTTTT. Translation gives CASSLEGNTGELFF.